This T cell receptor (beta chain) was captured by sequencing in a study of radiation and T cells in renal cell carcinoma. Indicated time point: blood 4 weeks post-SBRT, at nephrectomy. Treatment: 15 Gy SBRT to primary tumor, nephrectomy 4 weeks later. Serial blood draws occurred at baseline and 2 and 4 weeks post-SBRT. The method was immunoSEQ multiplex PCR; TCRdb's version includes in-frame clones alone and lacks a portion of them. There are fewer than 45,000 clones in the sample; around four fifths occur only once, and roughly 30% lies in the top ten. On this clone: Its antigen is as yet unknown.

Study-level results: In blood, top tumor clones expanded by 2 weeks, shrinking by 4.

The V gene lost 5 bases and the J gene lost 3 bases, with 8 bases spanning the gap. This CDR3 contains 13 residues. Per germline, CDR1 KGHSH and CDR2 LQKENI. The TCR comes from a woman in her seventies with renal cell carcinoma. J is TRBJ1-5 and V is TRBV18; no definite D call. This sample comprised blood, obtained from a patient whose treatment included radiotherapy and nephrectomy. CDR3 coding DNA: TGTGCCAGCTCAGTCGGGCTCAATCAGCCCCAGCATTTT. This gives the protein CASSVGLNQPQHF.